This TCR beta chain was recorded in a study of T cell responses to AZD1222 COVID-19 vaccine. The germline V and J ends were trimmed by 6 bases and 3 bases, with 11 bases remaining between them. The germline gives CDR1 LNHDA, CDR2 SQIVND (reference sequence). This CDR3 comprises 14 residues. Clones were read by immunoSEQ multiplex PCR, and TCRdb kept only the in-frame ones, dropping some. The table includes about 76,000 clones, about 83% detected once. V is TRBV19 and J is TRBJ2-2; D not resolved. The sequence came from an adult who received the MenACWY meningococcal vaccine as a control. Sequences were derived from peripheral blood, sampled 28 days after the second dose of the MenACWY control vaccine. The CDR3, as DNA: TGTGCCAGTAGGTCCTTGGCAGACACCGGGGAGCTGTTTTTT. It specifies CASRSLADTGELFF.